The 7 T cell receptor beta chains presented below share a single source sample, sequenced in a study of memory CD4+ T cells and cytomegalovirus serostatus. Generated by immunoSEQ multiplex PCR, the TCRdb table keeps only in-frame clones and is missing some. Here the sample spans roughly 86,000 clones, about 80% being singletons. The sort gate was single viable CD3+CD4+CD8-CD45RO+ cells for memory CD4+ T cells. Sequenced: memory CD4+ T cells from blood. The receptors were gathered from an adult in good health and CMV-seropositive.

The rearrangement uses TRBV11-2 and TRBJ2-7; D is unresolved. Trimming removed 5 bases at V and 11 bases at J, with 13 bases between. There are 11 residues in the CDR3. Germline CDR1 SGHAT, CDR2 FQNNGV. In DNA, the CDR3 is TGTGCCAGCAGCCCTGGGCGAAATGAGTACTTC. Amino acid sequence: CASSPGRNEYF.

This chain joins TRBV5-1 and TRBJ2-2; D not certain. V lost 1 base and J 4 bases, leaving 14 bases between the germline ends. The CDR3 runs to 16 residues. Germline assignment: CDR1 SGHRS and CDR2 YFSETQ. Here the CDR3 DNA reads TGCGCCAGCAGCTTGTCGGTCCGACATGGCACCGGGGAGCTGTTTTTT. Translating gives CASSLSVRHGTGELFF.

V gene TRBV5-1 combines with J gene TRBJ2-7, with 7 bases fitting TRBD1. The CDR3 covers 16 residues. Germline CDR1 is SGHRS and CDR2 is YFSETQ. The V segment lost 0 bases and the J segment 1 base; nucleotides outside the gene matches: 7. CDR3 sequence: CASSLGWRQGSYEQYF. In nucleotides, the CDR3 is TGCGCCAGCAGCTTGGGTTGGAGACAGGGATCCTACGAGCAGTACTTC.

DNA for the CDR3: TGTGCCACCAGTGTCCGGGAGGGCCTGTGGGAGCAGTTCTTC. Encoded protein: CATSVREGLWEQFF. The chain recombines TRBV15 with TRBJ2-1, with 8 positions matching TRBD2. J was trimmed by 10 bases and V by 6 bases; bases with no gene match: 11. The V gene's germline CDR1 is LNHNV and CDR2 YYDKDF (reference sequence). The CDR3 spans 14 residues.

The chain is built from TRBV28 and TRBJ2-3, with D possibly being TRBD2 (6 bases). Trimming took 2 bases from V and 5 from J, leaving 17 bases between them. The CDR3 is 16 residues long. Looked up from germline, CDR1 is MDHEN and CDR2 is SYDVKM. The CDR3 sequence: CASSLTGREPRDTQYF. The CDR3 DNA is TGTGCCAGCAGTTTAACGGGCCGGGAGCCCCGAGATACGCAGTATTTT.

The chain uses TRBV10-3 and TRBJ2-7; a weak D match, TRBD2 (6 bases). V was pared by 10 bases and J by 1 base, with 17 bases between. This CDR3 is 14 amino acids long. Germline loops: CDR1 ENHRY, CDR2 SYGVKD. The CDR3 region is CATREPGSSYEQYF. CDR3 sequence (DNA): TGTGCCACACGGGAGCCAGGCTCTTCCTACGAGCAGTACTTC.

The J gene is TRBJ2-5, the V gene TRBV2; 8 positions agree with TRBD2. Unmatched junction bases numbered 11, after V lost 7 bases and J lost 4 bases. CDR3 length equals 15 residues. Per the germline V gene, CDR1 is SNHLY and CDR2 is FYNNEI. Written as DNA, the CDR3 is TGTGCCAGCACCCAAAGAGGGCTAGCGGGAGAGACCCAGTACTTC. Protein: CASTQRGLAGETQYF.